A selection of T cell receptor beta chains follows, all from one sample in a study of OX40 agonist ivuxolimab in advanced cancers. Some clones are missing from TCRdb's copy, which holds only in-frame ones; the method was immunoSEQ multiplex PCR. The table shows about 60,000 clones, with 86% occurring only once. The source was CD4+ or CD8+ T cells sorted from blood, collected in a trial of the OX40 agonist ivuxolimab. The receptors stem from an adult with an advanced solid tumor such as melanoma, head and neck, liver or kidney cancer. CDR3s include the opening cysteine and the closing phenylalanine or tryptophan. Each record gives: D gene, clone size, V gene, J gene, CDR3 protein, CDR3 DNA. A D gene is named only where the DNA matches it firmly. Clone size is given for some rows only: seen once, a few or many times, or a class if the clone is expanded.

NA	NA	TRBV6-6	TRBJ1-1	CGHGTIPSRTEAFF	TGTGGACATGGGACCATCCCCTCCAGGACTGAAGCTTTCTTT
NA	NA	TRBV5-1	TRBJ2-6	CASVSDPSGANVLTF	TGCGCCAGCGTCTCCGACCCCTCTGGGGCCAACGTCCTGACTTTC
TRBD2	NA	TRBV6-6	TRBJ2-2	CASSLLAGGIGELFF	TGTGCCAGCAGCCTCCTAGCGGGAGGTATCGGGGAGCTGTTTTTT
NA	NA	TRBV5-1	TRBJ1-3	CASSLFQTTFSGNTIYF	TGCGCCAGCAGCTTGTTCCAGACCACTTTCTCTGGAAACACCATATATTTT
TRBD2	NA	TRBV7-6	TRBJ2-1	CASSPRGGTSGRTDEQFF	TGTGCCAGCAGCCCGAGGGGGGGGACTAGCGGGAGAACGGATGAGCAGTTCTTC
NA	NA	TRBV28	TRBJ2-1	CASKVQAENNEQFF	TGTGCCAGCAAAGTCCAAGCGGAGAACAATGAGCAGTTCTTC
NA	few	TRBV9	TRBJ2-1	CASAHLGPSDNEQFF	TGTGCCAGTGCTCACCTGGGGCCTAGCGACAATGAGCAGTTCTTC
NA	NA	TRBV4-1	TRBJ1-2	CASSQEGEQNYGYTF	TGCGCCAGCAGCCAAGAAGGGGAGCAGAACTATGGCTACACCTTC
NA	NA	TRBV5-1	TRBJ1-3	CASTSGVGNTIYF	TGCGCCAGCACTTCGGGGGTAGGAAACACCATATATTTT
TRBD1	NA	TRBV28	TRBJ1-1	CASSTQGAANTEAFF	TGTGCCAGCAGCACACAGGGGGCCGCGAACACTGAAGCTTTCTTT
NA	NA	TRBV19	TRBJ2-2	CASTRTGELFF	TGTGCCAGTACTCGGACCGGGGAGCTGTTTTTT
TRBD2	NA	TRBV4-3	TRBJ2-1	CASSQETAGGINEQFF	TGCGCCAGCAGCCAAGAAACCGCGGGAGGGATAAATGAGCAGTTCTTC
NA	once	TRBV19	TRBJ2-7	CASGSGRGYEQYF	TGTGCCAGCGGTTCCGGCAGGGGTTACGAGCAGTACTTC
TRBD1	NA	TRBV27	TRBJ1-1	CASSLSGTAHTEAFF	TGTGCCAGCAGTTTATCCGGGACAGCTCACACTGAAGCTTTCTTT
NA	NA	TRBV11-2	TRBJ2-3	CASTKIDTQYF	TGTGCCAGCACCAAGATAGATACGCAGTATTTT
TRBD1	NA	TRBV2	TRBJ1-6	CASKWDRASYNSPLHF	TGTGCCAGCAAGTGGGACAGGGCCTCCTATAATTCACCCCTCCACTTT
NA	NA	TRBV11-2	TRBJ1-2	CASSLVAGGLSYTF	TGTGCCAGCAGCTTAGTCGCGGGGGGCCTGAGCTACACCTTC
NA	NA	TRBV10-3	TRBJ2-5	CAIRPESGSETQYF	TGTGCCATCAGACCCGAGTCGGGTTCGGAGACCCAGTACTTC
NA	NA	TRBV11-3	TRBJ2-7	CASSRGGDSYEQYF	TGTGCCAGCAGCCGCGGTGGCGACTCCTACGAGCAGTACTTC
NA	NA	TRBV15	TRBJ1-5	CATSSRDQPQHF	TGTGCCACCAGCAGCAGGGATCAGCCCCAGCATTTT
NA	once	TRBV11-2	TRBJ1-5	CASSLGGGHRSHAVQHF	TGTGCCAGCAGCTTAGGGGGGGGTCATAGAAGTCACGCCGTCCAGCATTTT
NA	NA	TRBV7-8	TRBJ1-2	CASSLVQGGGYGYTF	TGTGCCAGCAGCTTAGTACAGGGCGGGGGCTATGGCTACACCTTC
NA	NA	TRBV27	TRBJ2-2	CASSLPGELFF	TGTGCCAGCAGTTTACCCGGGGAGCTGTTTTTT
NA	NA	TRBV7-2	TRBJ2-5	CASSLDRLGGTQYF	TGTGCCAGCAGCTTAGATCGTCTAGGAGGGACCCAGTACTTC
TRBD2	NA	TRBV6-5	TRBJ2-7	CASSYSREGLDEQYF	TGTGCCAGCAGTTACTCGCGGGAGGGGTTGGACGAGCAGTACTTC
TRBD2	NA	TRBV4-3	TRBJ2-7	CASSQGLAGYEQYF	TGCGCCAGCAGCCAAGGGCTAGCGGGCTACGAGCAGTACTTC
NA	few	TRBV7-3	TRBJ1-1	CASSRDNGYTEAFF	TGTGCCAGCAGCCGGGACAACGGATACACTGAAGCTTTCTTT
NA	once	TRBV5-4	TRBJ2-7	CASSPMGVSYEQYF	TGTGCCAGCAGCCCTATGGGAGTTTCCTACGAGCAGTACTTC
TRBD1	NA	TRBV5-1	TRBJ1-2	CASSRDRLNYGYTF	TGCGCCAGCAGCCGGGACAGGCTAAACTATGGCTACACCTTC
TRBD1	few	TRBV19	TRBJ1-5	CASTERGLQPQHF	TGTGCCAGTACAGAGAGGGGGCTTCAGCCCCAGCATTTT
NA	NA	TRBV7-3	TRBJ1-3	CASSSGPGNTIYF	TGTGCCAGCAGCTCCGGACCTGGAAACACCATATATTTT
NA	NA	TRBV9	TRBJ2-2	CASSVAQVPGELFF	TGTGCCAGCAGCGTAGCGCAGGTCCCCGGGGAGCTGTTTTTT
TRBD1	NA	TRBV5-1	TRBJ2-3	CASSSGQGASTDTQYF	TGCGCCAGCAGCTCGGGACAGGGGGCGAGCACAGATACGCAGTATTTT
TRBD1	NA	TRBV4-1	TRBJ1-2	CASSQDLGTGSYGYTF	TGCGCCAGCAGCCAAGATCTTGGGACAGGGAGCTATGGCTACACCTTC
NA	NA	TRBV6-5	TRBJ1-2	CASSSTLADGGYTF	TGTGCCAGCAGTTCCACACTGGCCGACGGTGGCTACACCTTC
TRBD2	few	TRBV7-2	TRBJ2-7	CASSRTGTSDYEQYF	TGTGCCAGCAGTCGAACCGGGACTAGTGATTACGAGCAGTACTTC
TRBD2	NA	TRBV19	TRBJ2-5	CASSWSSGMQETQYF	TGTGCCAGTAGTTGGTCCAGCGGGATGCAAGAGACCCAGTACTTC
NA	NA	TRBV7-9	TRBJ2-5	CASSFAETQYF	TGTGCCAGCAGCTTCGCGGAGACCCAGTACTTC
TRBD1	NA	TRBV15	TRBJ2-3	CATSRGDRVGLLTDTQYF	TGTGCCACCAGCAGAGGAGACAGGGTCGGGTTGTTAACAGATACGCAGTATTTT
NA	NA	TRBV19	TRBJ1-3	CASSVLAGSGNTIYF	TGTGCCAGTAGTGTCCTCGCTGGCTCTGGAAACACCATATATTTT
TRBD2	NA	TRBV4-3	TRBJ2-7	CASSQDRGRQYF	TGCGCCAGCAGCCAAGATCGCGGGAGGCAGTACTTC
TRBD1	NA	TRBV6-1	TRBJ1-3	CATDRGWNTIYF	TGTGCCACAGACAGGGGATGGAACACCATATATTTT
NA	NA	TRBV6-5	TRBJ2-3	CASKAQSTDTQYF	TGTGCCAGCAAAGCGCAGTCCACAGATACGCAGTATTTT
TRBD2	NA	TRBV18	TRBJ2-1	CASSPLAGAYNEQFF	TGTGCCAGCTCACCTCTAGCGGGAGCCTACAATGAGCAGTTCTTC
NA	NA	TRBV7-2	TRBJ2-3	CASSLEREDTQYF	TGTGCCAGCAGCTTAGAAAGGGAAGATACGCAGTATTTT
NA	few	TRBV5-6	TRBJ2-5	CASSYISRVRETQYF	TGTGCCAGCAGCTATATATCAAGAGTTCGAGAGACCCAGTACTTC
NA	NA	TRBV5-1	TRBJ1-4	CASSFGPGPEKLFF	TGCGCCAGCAGCTTCGGCCCCGGACCCGAAAAACTGTTTTTT
NA	NA	TRBV9	TRBJ2-3	CASSRMGPSTDTQYF	TGTGCCAGCAGCCGAATGGGACCCAGCACAGATACGCAGTATTTT
NA	NA	TRBV29-1	TRBJ2-5	CSVEEAARGGTQYF	TGCAGCGTTGAAGAAGCTGCCAGGGGGGGGACCCAGTACTTC